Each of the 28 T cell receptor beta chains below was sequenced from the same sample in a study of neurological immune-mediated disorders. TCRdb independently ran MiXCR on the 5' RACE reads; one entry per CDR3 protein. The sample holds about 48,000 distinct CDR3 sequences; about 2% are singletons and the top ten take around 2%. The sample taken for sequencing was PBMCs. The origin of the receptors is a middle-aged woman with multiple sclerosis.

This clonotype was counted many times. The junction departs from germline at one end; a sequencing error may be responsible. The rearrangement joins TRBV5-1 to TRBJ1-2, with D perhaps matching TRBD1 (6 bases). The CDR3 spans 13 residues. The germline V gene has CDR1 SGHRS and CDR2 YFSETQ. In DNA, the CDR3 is TGCACCAGCAGCTTGACAGGAGACTATGGCTACACCTTC. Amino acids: CTSSLTGDYGYTF.

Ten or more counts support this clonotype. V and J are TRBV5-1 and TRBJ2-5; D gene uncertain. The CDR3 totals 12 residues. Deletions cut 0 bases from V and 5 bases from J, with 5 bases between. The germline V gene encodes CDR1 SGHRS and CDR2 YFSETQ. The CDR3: CASSLEWETQYF. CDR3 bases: TGCGCCAGCAGCTTGGAATGGGAGACCCAGTACTTC. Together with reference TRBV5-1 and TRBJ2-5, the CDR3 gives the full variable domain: KAGVTQTPRYLIKTRGQQVTLSCSPISGHRSVSWYQQTPGQGLQFLFEYFSETQRNKGNFPGRFSGRQFSNSRSEMNVSTLELGDSALYLCASSLEWETQYFGPGTRLLVL.

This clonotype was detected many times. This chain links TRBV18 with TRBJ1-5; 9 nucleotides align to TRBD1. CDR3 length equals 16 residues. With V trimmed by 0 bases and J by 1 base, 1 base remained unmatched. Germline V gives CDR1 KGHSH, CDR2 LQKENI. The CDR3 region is CASSPPTGGSNQPQHF. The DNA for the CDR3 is TGTGCCAGCTCACCACCGACAGGGGGGAGCAATCAGCCCCAGCATTTT.

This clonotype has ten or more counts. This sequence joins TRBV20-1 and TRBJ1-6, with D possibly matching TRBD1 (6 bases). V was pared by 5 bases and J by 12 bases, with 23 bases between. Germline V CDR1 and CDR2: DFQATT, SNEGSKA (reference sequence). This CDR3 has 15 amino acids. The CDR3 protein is CSAGRIAGTIIPLHF. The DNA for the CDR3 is TGCAGTGCTGGGCGCATCGCCGGGACAATAATACCCCTCCACTTT.

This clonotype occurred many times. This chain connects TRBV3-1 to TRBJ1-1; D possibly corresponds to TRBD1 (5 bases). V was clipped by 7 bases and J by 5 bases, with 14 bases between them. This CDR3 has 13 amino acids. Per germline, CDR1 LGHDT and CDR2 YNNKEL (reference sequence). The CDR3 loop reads CASTFGGLTEAFF. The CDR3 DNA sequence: TGTGCCAGCACCTTTGGGGGTCTTACTGAAGCTTTCTTT.

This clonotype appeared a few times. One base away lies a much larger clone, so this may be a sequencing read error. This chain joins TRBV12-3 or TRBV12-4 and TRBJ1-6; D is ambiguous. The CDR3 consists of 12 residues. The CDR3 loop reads CASKRDNSHLHF. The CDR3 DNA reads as TGTGCCAGCAAAAGAGATAATTCACACCTCCACTTT.

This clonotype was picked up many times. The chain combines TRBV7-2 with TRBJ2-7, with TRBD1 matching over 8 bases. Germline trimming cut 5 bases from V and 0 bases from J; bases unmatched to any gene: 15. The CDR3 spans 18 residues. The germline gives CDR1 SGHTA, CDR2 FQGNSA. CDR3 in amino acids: CASSLQVGGRGLSYEQYF. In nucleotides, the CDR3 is TGTGCCAGCAGCCTACAGGTTGGGGGCAGGGGGCTCTCCTACGAGCAGTACTTC.

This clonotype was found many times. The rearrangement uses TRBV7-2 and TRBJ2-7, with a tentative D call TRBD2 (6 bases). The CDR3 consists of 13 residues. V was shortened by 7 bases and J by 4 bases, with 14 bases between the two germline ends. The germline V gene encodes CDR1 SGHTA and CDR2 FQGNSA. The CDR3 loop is CASKVGGPYEQYF. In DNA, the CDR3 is TGTGCCAGCAAGGTTGGAGGGCCATACGAGCAGTACTTC.

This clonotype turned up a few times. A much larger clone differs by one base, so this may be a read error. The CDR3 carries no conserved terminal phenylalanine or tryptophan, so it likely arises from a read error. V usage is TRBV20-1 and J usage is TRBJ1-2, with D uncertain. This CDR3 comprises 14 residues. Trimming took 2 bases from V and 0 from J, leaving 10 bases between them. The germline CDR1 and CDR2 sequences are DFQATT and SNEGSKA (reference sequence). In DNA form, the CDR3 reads TGCAGTGCTAGATACCACAGTTCTAACTATGGCTACACCGTC. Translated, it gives CSARYHSSNYGYTV.

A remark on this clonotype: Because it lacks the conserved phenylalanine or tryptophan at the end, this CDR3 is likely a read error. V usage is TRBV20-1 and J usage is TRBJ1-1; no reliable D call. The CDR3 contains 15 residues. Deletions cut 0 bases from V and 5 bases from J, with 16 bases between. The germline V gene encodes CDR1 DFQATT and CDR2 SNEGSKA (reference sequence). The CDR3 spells CSARDPRGKETEAFV. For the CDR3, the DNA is TGCAGTGCTAGAGATCCACGGGGAAAGGAGACTGAAGCTTTCGTT.

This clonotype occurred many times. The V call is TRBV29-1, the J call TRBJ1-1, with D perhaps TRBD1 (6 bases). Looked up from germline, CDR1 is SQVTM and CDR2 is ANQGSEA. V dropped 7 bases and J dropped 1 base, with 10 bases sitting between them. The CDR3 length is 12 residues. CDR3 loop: CSARTANTEAFF. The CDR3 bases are TGCAGCGCTCGGACAGCGAACACTGAAGCTTTCTTT.

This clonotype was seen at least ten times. CDR3 sequence reads: CASGRGLGNEQFF. The CDR3 DNA is TGTGCCAGCGGCAGGGGGCTAGGGAATGAGCAGTTCTTC. The chain joins TRBV11-2 to TRBJ2-1; 8 nucleotides match TRBD1. There are 13 residues in the CDR3. Per germline, CDR1 SGHAT and CDR2 FQNNGV. V dropped 8 bases and J dropped 7; count of bases not matched to a gene: 7.

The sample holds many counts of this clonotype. The CDR3: CASTPGRADYGYTF. In nucleotides, the CDR3 is TGTGCCAGCACCCCTGGAAGGGCCGACTATGGCTACACCTTC. The rearrangement links TRBV2 to TRBJ1-2, with D unclear. This CDR3 is built from 14 residues. Trimming removed 7 bases at V and 3 bases at J, with 15 bases between. CDR1 and CDR2 from the germline V gene are SNHLY and FYNNEI.

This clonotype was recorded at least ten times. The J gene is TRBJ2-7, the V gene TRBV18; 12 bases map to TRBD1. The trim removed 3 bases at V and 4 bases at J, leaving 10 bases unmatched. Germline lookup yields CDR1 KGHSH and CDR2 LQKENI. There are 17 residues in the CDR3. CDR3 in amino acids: CASSPRPGTGGAYEQYF. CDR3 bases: TGTGCCAGCTCACCGCGTCCCGGGACAGGGGGCGCGTACGAGCAGTACTTC.

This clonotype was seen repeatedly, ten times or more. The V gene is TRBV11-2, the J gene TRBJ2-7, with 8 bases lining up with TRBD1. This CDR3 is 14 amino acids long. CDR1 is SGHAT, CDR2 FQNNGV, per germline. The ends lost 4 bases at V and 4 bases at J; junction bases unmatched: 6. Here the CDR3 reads CASSYDRGSYEQYF. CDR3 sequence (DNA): TGTGCCAGCAGCTATGACAGGGGATCATACGAGCAGTACTTC.

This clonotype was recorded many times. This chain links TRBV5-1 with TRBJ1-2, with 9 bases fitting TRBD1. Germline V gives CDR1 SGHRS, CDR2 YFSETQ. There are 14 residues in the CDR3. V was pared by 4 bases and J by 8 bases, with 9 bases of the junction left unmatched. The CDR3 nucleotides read TGCGCCAGCAGCCCTGGACAGGGGATGCGGGGCTACACCTTC. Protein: CASSPGQGMRGYTF.

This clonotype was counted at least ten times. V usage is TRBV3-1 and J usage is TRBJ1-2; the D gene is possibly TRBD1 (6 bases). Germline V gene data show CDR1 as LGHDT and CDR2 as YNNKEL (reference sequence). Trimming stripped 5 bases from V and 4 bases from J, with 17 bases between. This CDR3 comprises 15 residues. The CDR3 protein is CASSYGQPTFYGYTF. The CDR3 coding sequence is TGTGCCAGCAGCTATGGACAGCCGACTTTCTATGGCTACACCTTC.

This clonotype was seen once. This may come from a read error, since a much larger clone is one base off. CDR3 protein: CSVSPGTGGGNTF. The CDR3 bases are TGCAGTGTTTCCCCCGGGACAGGGGGTGGGAACACCTTC. The rearrangement links TRBV20-1 to TRBJ1-2; TRBD1 matches 11 bases. Germline V lookup: CDR1 DFQATT, CDR2 SNEGSKA (reference sequence). CDR3 size: 13 residues. Unmatched junction bases numbered 13, after V lost 7 bases and J lost 12 bases.

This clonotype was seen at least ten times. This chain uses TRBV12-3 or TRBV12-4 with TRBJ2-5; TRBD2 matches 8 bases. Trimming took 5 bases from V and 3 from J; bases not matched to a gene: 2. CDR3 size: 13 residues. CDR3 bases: TGTGCCAGCAGTACGACTAGCGAAGAGACCCAGTACTTC. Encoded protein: CASSTTSEETQYF.

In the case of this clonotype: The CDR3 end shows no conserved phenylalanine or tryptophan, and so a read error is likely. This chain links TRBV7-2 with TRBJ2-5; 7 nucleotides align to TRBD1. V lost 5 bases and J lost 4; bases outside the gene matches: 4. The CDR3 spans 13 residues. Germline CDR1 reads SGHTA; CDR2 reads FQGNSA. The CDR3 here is CASSRGQGETQYY. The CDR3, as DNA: TGTGCCAGCAGCAGGGGGCAGGGAGAGACCCAGTACTAC.

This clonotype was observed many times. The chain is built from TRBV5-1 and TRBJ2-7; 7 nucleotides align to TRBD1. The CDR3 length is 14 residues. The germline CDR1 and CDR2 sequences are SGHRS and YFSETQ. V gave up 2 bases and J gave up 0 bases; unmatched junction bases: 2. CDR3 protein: CASSLTGDSYEQYF. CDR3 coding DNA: TGCGCCAGCAGCTTAACAGGGGACTCCTACGAGCAGTACTTC. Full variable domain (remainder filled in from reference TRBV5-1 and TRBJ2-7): KAGVTQTPRYLIKTRGQQVTLSCSPISGHRSVSWYQQTPGQGLQFLFEYFSETQRNKGNFPGRFSGRQFSNSRSEMNVSTLELGDSALYLCASSLTGDSYEQYFGPGTRLTVT.

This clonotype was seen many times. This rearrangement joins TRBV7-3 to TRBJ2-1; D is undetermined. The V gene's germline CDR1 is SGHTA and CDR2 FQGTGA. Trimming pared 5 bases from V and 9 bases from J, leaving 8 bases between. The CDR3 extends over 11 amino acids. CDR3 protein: CASSLYGEQFF. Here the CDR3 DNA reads TGTGCCAGCAGCCTTTACGGTGAGCAGTTCTTC.

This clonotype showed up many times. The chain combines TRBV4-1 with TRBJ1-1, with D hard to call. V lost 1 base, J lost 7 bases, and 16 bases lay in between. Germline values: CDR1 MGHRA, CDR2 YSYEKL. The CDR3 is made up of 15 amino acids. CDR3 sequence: CASSQGPGRRLEAFF. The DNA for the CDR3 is TGCGCCAGCAGCCAAGGGCCGGGGAGGAGACTTGAAGCTTTCTTT.

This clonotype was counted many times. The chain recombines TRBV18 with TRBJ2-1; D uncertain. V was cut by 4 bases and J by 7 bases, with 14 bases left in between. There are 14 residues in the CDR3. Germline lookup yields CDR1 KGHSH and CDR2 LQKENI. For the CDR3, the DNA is TGTGCCAGCTCACTACCGTCCTTGGGGAATGAGCAGTTCTTC. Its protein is CASSLPSLGNEQFF. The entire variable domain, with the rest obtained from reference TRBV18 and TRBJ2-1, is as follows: NAGVMQNPRHLVRRRGQEARLRCSPMKGHSHVYWYRQLPEEGLKFMVYLQKENIIDESGMPKERFSAEFPKEGPSILRIQQVVRGDSAAYFCASSLPSLGNEQFFGPGTRLTVL.

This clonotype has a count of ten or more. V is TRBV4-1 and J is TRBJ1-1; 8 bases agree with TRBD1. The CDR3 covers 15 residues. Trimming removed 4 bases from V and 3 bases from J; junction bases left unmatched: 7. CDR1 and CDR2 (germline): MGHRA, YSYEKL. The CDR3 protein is CASSRTGTDHTEAFF. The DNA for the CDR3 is TGCGCCAGCAGCCGGACAGGGACGGATCACACTGAAGCTTTCTTT.

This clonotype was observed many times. The CDR3 nucleotides read TGCGCCAGCAGCCCGAGCGAGGTTCTTAATGAAAAACTGTTTTTT. This gives the protein CASSPSEVLNEKLFF. V gene TRBV5-1 combines with J gene TRBJ1-4; D uncertain. The germline V gene encodes CDR1 SGHRS and CDR2 YFSETQ. CDR3 size: 15 residues. V lost 4 bases, J lost 4 bases, and 14 bases lay in between.

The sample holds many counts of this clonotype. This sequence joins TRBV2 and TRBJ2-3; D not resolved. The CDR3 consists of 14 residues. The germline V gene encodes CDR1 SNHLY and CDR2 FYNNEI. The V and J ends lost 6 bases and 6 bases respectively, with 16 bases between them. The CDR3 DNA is TGTGCCAGCAGCGGACCGCAGCTGAGGGATACGCAGTATTTT. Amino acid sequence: CASSGPQLRDTQYF.

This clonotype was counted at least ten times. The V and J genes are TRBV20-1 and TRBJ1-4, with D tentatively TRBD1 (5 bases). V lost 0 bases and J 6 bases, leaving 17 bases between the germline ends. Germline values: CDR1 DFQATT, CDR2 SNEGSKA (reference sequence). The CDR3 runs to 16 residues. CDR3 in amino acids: CSARDRTGTSYEKLFF. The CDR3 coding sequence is TGCAGTGCTAGAGATCGGACCGGGACTAGTTATGAAAAACTGTTTTTT.